One sample yielded the 20 T cell receptor beta chains listed below, sequenced in a study of vaccination and CD4 T cells after COVID-19 (dated by TCRdb to between 2021 and 2023). Read against the paper, the sample's treatment or condition label means: approximately 9-day PBMC culture with coronavirus spike peptide pools or control peptides (ViraFEST assay). What these receptors recognize is not known. Libraries were made using PCR. The sample was run on an Illumina iSeq 100. TCR sequencing of DNA from cultured CD4+ T cells used the Oncomine TCR Beta short-read assay at the Johns Hopkins FTIC core. The raw public data were reprocessed by TCRdb itself: fastp quality trimming at Q25, MiXCR clonotype calling, in-frame beta chains only. Entries are consolidated by CDR3 protein sequence, retaining the most common genes and DNA. The sample table holds more than 11,000 distinct CDR3 sequences, of which around half were seen once. The biggest ten clones account for 6.5% to 9% of the sample.

The source material was CD4+ T cells from blood, cultured in vitro. These receptors all stem from a human donor who had recovered from COVID-19.

The V and J genes are TRBV14 and TRBJ1-2; D unresolved. In germline, CDR1 is SGHDN, CDR2 FVKESK. The V end lost 4 bases, the J end lost 5 bases, and 20 bases lay between the germline ends. CDR3 size: 16 residues. The CDR3 spells CASSLWFKIRSYGYTF. CDR3 in DNA: TGTGCCAGCAGCCTTTGGTTCAAGATCCGATCATATGGCTACACCTTC.

This rearrangement joins TRBV2 to TRBJ2-7, with D unclear. The CDR3 is made up of 11 amino acids. The ends were cut back, 7 bases at V and 2 bases at J, with 6 bases in the middle. Per the germline V gene, CDR1 is SNHLY and CDR2 is FYNNEI. The CDR3 sequence: CASIRTYEQYF. Written as DNA, the CDR3 is TGTGCCAGCATTAGGACCTACGAGCAGTACTTC. The complete variable domain, with remaining parts taken from reference TRBV2 and TRBJ2-7, reads EPEVTQTPSHQVTQMGQEVILRCVPISNHLYFYWYRQILGQKVEFLVSFYNNEISEKSEIFDDQFSVERPDGSNFTLKIRSTKLEDSAMYFCASIRTYEQYFGPGTRLTVT.

This clonotype is medium-sized in the sample. The rearrangement joins TRBV6-1 to TRBJ1-2, with D possibly TRBD1 on 5 matching bases. Germline V CDR1 and CDR2: MNHNS, SASEGT. V was pared by 6 bases and J by 6 bases, with 11 bases between. This CDR3 is 12 amino acids long. The CDR3 DNA reads as TGTGCCAGCAGGGGACTCGGCCATGGCTACACCTTC. This codes for CASRGLGHGYTF.

The CDR3 sequence is CASSPDGPYEQYF. CDR3 coding DNA: TGTGCCAGCAGTCCGGACGGACCCTACGAGCAGTACTTC. The V and J genes are TRBV12-3 or TRBV12-4 and TRBJ2-7; no firm D call. This CDR3 is built from 13 residues. The V gene lost 5 bases and the J gene lost 2 bases, with 10 bases spanning the gap.

This chain links TRBV7-9 with TRBJ2-5; D not resolved. The V gene's germline CDR1 is SEHNR and CDR2 FQNEAQ (reference sequence). CDR3 size: 15 residues. Trimming removed 1 base at V and 7 bases at J, with 16 bases between. CDR3 sequence: CASSLDGYGLVTQYF. CDR3 DNA: TGTGCCAGCAGCTTAGATGGTTACGGGTTAGTGACCCAGTACTTC.

With respect to this clonotype: At one end, the junction sequence differs from germline, possibly due to a read error. The chain has TRBV5-3 and TRBJ2-3, with 8 positions matching TRBD2. TRBV5-3 is flagged as an ORF with uncertain function. The CDR3 spans 16 residues. The CDR3 bases are TGTGCCAGCAGCTCCTCGGGGGGGCGGAGCACAGATACGCAGTATTTT. Protein: CASSSSGGRSTDTQYF.

This clonotype was seen more than once but under ten times. The gene calls are TRBV4-1 and TRBJ1-6, with a possible D match to TRBD1 (5 bases). Germline assignment: CDR1 MGHRA and CDR2 YSYEKL. CDR3 length equals 15 residues. Trimming shortened V by 3 bases and J by 5 bases, and 11 bases separated the two germline ends. The CDR3 spells CASSHGQFDNSPLHF. The DNA of the CDR3 is TGCGCCAGCAGCCACGGACAATTCGATAATTCACCCCTCCACTTT.

This chain links TRBV6-5 with TRBJ2-5, with 8 bases fitting TRBD1. The CDR3 sequence is 13 residues long. V lost 4 bases and J lost 7; bases outside the gene matches: 5. Per the germline V gene, CDR1 is MNHEY and CDR2 is SVGAGI. CDR3 in amino acids: CASSSGQGGTQYF. The CDR3, as DNA: TGTGCCAGCAGTTCCGGACAGGGCGGGACCCAGTACTTC.

V usage is TRBV19 and J usage is TRBJ2-1; D is unclear. With 2 bases removed from V and 4 bases from J, the gap between germline ends came to 12 bases. CDR1 and CDR2 from the germline V gene are LNHDA and SQIVND (reference sequence). There are 15 residues in the CDR3. This CDR3 is CASSISRAGYNEQFF. As DNA, the CDR3 is TGTGCCAGTAGTATAAGTCGAGCCGGTTACAATGAGCAGTTCTTC.

This clonotype was seen a handful of times. V gene TRBV20-1 combines with J gene TRBJ1-5; tentative D call: TRBD1 (5 bases). Trimming left V 1 base short and J 4 bases short, with 14 bases between. Germline values: CDR1 DFQATT, CDR2 SNEGSKA (reference sequence). CDR3 length: 15 amino acids. Written as DNA, the CDR3 is TGCAGTGCTAGAGCGTGGGGGACGGTGAATCAGCCCCAGCATTTT. This translates into CSARAWGTVNQPQHF.

V is TRBV19 and J is TRBJ1-3; the match to TRBD1 covers 9 bases. The germline V gene has CDR1 LNHDA and CDR2 SQIVND (reference sequence). The V and J ends lost 9 bases and 2 bases, in that order; junction bases with no gene match: 5. There are 14 residues in the CDR3. CDR3 amino acids: CASRDRATGNTIYF. Here the CDR3 DNA reads TGTGCCAGCCGGGACAGGGCGACTGGAAACACCATATATTTT.

This clonotype was detected only once. DNA of the CDR3: TGTGCCAGCAGTTTACGACAGGGACTACCCCTCCACTTT. It encodes CASSLRQGLPLHF. This chain connects TRBV28 to TRBJ1-6, with 7 positions matching TRBD1. The CDR3 totals 13 residues. V lost 2 bases and J lost 12; bases outside the gene matches: 4. Per germline, CDR1 MDHEN and CDR2 SYDVKM. The full variable domain, its missing parts supplied by reference TRBV28 and TRBJ1-6, is DVKVTQSSRYLVKRTGEKVFLECVQDMDHENMFWYRQDPGLGLRLIYFSYDVKMKEKGDIPEGYSVSREKKERFSLILESASTNQTSMYLCASSLRQGLPLHFGNGTRLTVT.

The V and J genes are TRBV28 and TRBJ1-5, with no clear D. The CDR3 is made up of 14 amino acids. With 3 bases removed from V and 2 bases from J, the gap between germline ends came to 8 bases. Looked up from germline, CDR1 is MDHEN and CDR2 is SYDVKM. CDR3 loop: CASSFGVGNQPQHF. The CDR3 coding sequence is TGTGCCAGCAGTTTCGGGGTTGGCAATCAGCCCCAGCATTTT.

V gene TRBV5-6 combines with J gene TRBJ2-3, with 10 positions matching TRBD2. This CDR3 has 18 residues. From germline, CDR1 is SGHDT and CDR2 YYEEEE. The trim removed 5 bases at V and 2 bases at J, leaving 14 bases unmatched. This CDR3 reads CASRLLSGGAITTDTQYF. In DNA form, the CDR3 reads TGTGCCAGCAGGTTACTGAGCGGGGGGGCGATTACCACAGATACGCAGTATTTT.

This clonotype was picked up one time. V and J are TRBV7-8 and TRBJ2-2, with a weak D call TRBD2 (6 bases). Germline-derived CDR1 and CDR2 are SGHVS and FQNEAQ. V was shortened by 3 bases and J by 6 bases, with 20 bases between the two germline ends. The CDR3 has 17 amino acids. The CDR3 nucleotides are TGTGCCAGCAGCTTCGGCGTAGGGGAGGTGGCGGCCGGGGAGCTGTTTTTT. It encodes CASSFGVGEVAAGELFF. Full variable domain (outside the CDR3, taken from reference TRBV7-8 and TRBJ2-2): GAGVSQSPRYKVAKRGQDVALRCDPISGHVSLFWYQQALGQGPEFLTYFQNEAQLDKSGLPSDRFFAERPEGSVSTLKIQRTQQEDSAVYLCASSFGVGEVAAGELFFGEGSRLTVL.

The chain carries TRBV10-1 and TRBJ1-5; TRBD1 might be the D (6 bases). The CDR3 loop spans 15 amino acids. Trimming took 6 bases from V and 2 from J, leaving 14 bases between them. Germline CDR1 WNHNN, CDR2 SYGVQD (reference sequence). The CDR3 region has the DNA TGCGCCAGCAGACCGGGGGGCGGGGGCAATCAGCCCCAGCATTTT. This gives the protein CASRPGGGGNQPQHF.

This clonotype was recorded once. This chain links TRBV20-1 with TRBJ2-5, with 13 bases fitting TRBD2. The V gene end was trimmed by 3 bases and the J gene end by 7 bases; junction bases not matched to a gene: 11. CDR1 is DFQATT, CDR2 SNEGSKA, per germline (reference sequence). CDR3 size: 16 residues. CDR3 sequence: CSARWGTSGIPGTQYF. CDR3 DNA sequence: TGCAGTGCTAGGTGGGGGACTAGCGGGATCCCAGGGACCCAGTACTTC.

This chain connects TRBV6-1 to TRBJ1-6, with a tentative D call TRBD1 (5 bases). V was pared by 4 bases and J by 10 bases, with 14 bases between. The CDR3 consists of 14 residues. Germline CDR1 reads MNHNS; CDR2 reads SASEGT. CDR3 region: CASSAGSKASPLHF. For the CDR3, the DNA is TGTGCCAGCAGTGCAGGGTCCAAGGCCTCACCCCTCCACTTT.

This rearrangement joins TRBV27 to TRBJ2-7; TRBD2 aligns across 9 bases. The germline CDR1 and CDR2 sequences are MNHEY and SMNVEV (reference sequence). This CDR3 is 16 amino acids long. V was clipped by 5 bases and J by 4 bases; unmatched bases: 12. CDR3 in amino acids: CASSPAHGSGSYEQYF. CDR3 nucleotides: TGTGCCAGCAGTCCTGCCCATGGTAGCGGGAGTTACGAGCAGTACTTC.

This clonotype was seen more than once but under ten times. This chain joins TRBV10-3 and TRBJ2-3; 8 bases are a match to TRBD2. J lost 2 bases, V lost 11 bases, and 12 bases had no gene match. Germline CDR1 reads ENHRY; CDR2 reads SYGVKD. CDR3 length: 15 residues. The CDR3 loop is CASRGGRGNTDTQYF. In DNA form, the CDR3 reads TGTGCCTCCCGGGGGGGGAGGGGGAACACAGATACGCAGTATTTT.